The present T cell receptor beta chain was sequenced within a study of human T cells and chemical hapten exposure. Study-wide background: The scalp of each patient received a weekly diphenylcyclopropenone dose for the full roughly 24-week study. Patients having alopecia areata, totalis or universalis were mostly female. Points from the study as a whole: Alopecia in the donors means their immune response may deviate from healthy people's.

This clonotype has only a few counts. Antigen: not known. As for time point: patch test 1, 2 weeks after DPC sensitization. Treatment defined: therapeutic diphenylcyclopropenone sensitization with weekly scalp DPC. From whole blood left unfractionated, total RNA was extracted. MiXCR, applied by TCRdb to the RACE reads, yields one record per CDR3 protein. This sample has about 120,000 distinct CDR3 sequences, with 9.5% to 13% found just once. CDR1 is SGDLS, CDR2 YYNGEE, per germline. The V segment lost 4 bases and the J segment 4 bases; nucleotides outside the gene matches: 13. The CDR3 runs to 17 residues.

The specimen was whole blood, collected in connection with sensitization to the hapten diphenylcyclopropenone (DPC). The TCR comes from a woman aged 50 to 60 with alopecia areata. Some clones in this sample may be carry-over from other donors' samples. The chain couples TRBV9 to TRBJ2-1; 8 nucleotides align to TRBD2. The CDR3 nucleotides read TGTGCCAGCAGCTTCCACGAACTAGCGGAAGTATACAATGAGCAGTTCTTC. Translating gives CASSFHELAEVYNEQFF.